Below, 11 T cell receptor beta chains from the same sample are listed, as sequenced in a study of cytomegalovirus exposure and HLA in healthy donors. Clones were read by immunoSEQ multiplex PCR, and TCRdb kept only the in-frame ones, dropping some. The table shows roughly 150,000 clones, with roughly 80% occurring only once. The sequencing input was PBMCs. These receptors were taken from a man aged 25 to 40 in good health and CMV-seropositive.

The chain is built from TRBV19 and TRBJ1-4, with D possibly being TRBD1 (6 bases). The germline CDR1 and CDR2 sequences are LNHDA and SQIVND (reference sequence). The CDR3 length is 13 residues. V was pared by 3 bases and J by 8 bases, with 10 bases between. The CDR3 nucleotides read TGTGCCAGTAGTATTGCCGACAGGGAAAAACTGTTTTTT. Its translation is CASSIADREKLFF.

This rearrangement joins TRBV5-1 to TRBJ1-3; 9 bases match TRBD1. The junction had 12 bases not matched to a gene; V was cut back by 4 bases and J by 4 bases. The CDR3 is 17 amino acids. Germline assignment: CDR1 SGHRS and CDR2 YFSETQ. CDR3 in amino acids: CASSTTGGAVQGNTIYF. As DNA, the CDR3 is TGCGCCAGCAGCACCACAGGGGGCGCGGTTCAAGGAAACACCATATATTTT.

The V and J genes are TRBV6-5 and TRBJ1-5; maybe TRBD1 (5 bases). Germline values: CDR1 MNHEY, CDR2 SVGAGI. The V gene lost 2 bases and the J gene lost 7 bases, with 12 bases spanning the gap. The CDR3 totals 14 residues. The CDR3 sequence: CASSYGDRKQPQHF. The CDR3 region has the DNA TGTGCCAGCAGTTACGGAGACAGAAAACAGCCCCAGCATTTT.

This clone was seen a single time. The chain has TRBV28 and TRBJ2-7; the match to TRBD2 covers 7 bases. CDR3 length: 16 residues. CDR1 is MDHEN, CDR2 SYDVKM, per germline. The ends lost 3 bases at V and 2 bases at J; junction bases unmatched: 10. CDR3 amino acids: CASSFLAAGSTYEQYF. The CDR3 region has the DNA TGTGCCAGCAGTTTCCTAGCGGCGGGGTCTACCTACGAGCAGTACTTC.

This chain connects TRBV15 to TRBJ2-7; D gene uncertain. There are 14 residues in the CDR3. Germline V gives CDR1 LNHNV, CDR2 YYDKDF (reference sequence). V was pared by 0 bases and J by 1 base, with 7 bases between. The CDR3 sequence is CATSRDVASYEQYF. CDR3 nucleotides: TGTGCCACCAGCAGAGATGTGGCTTCCTACGAGCAGTACTTC.

The V and J genes are TRBV2 and TRBJ1-6; TRBD1 matches 7 bases. The CDR3 spans 16 residues. Germline V CDR1 and CDR2: SNHLY, FYNNEI. Unmatched junction bases numbered 8, after V lost 0 bases and J lost 9 bases. Here the CDR3 DNA reads TGTGCCAGCAGTGAAGCGCGGGACAGAGGGATTTCACCCCTCCACTTT. Encoded protein: CASSEARDRGISPLHF.

V gene TRBV18 combines with J gene TRBJ1-1; D is possibly TRBD1 (6 bases). This CDR3 spans 16 amino acids. V was cut by 2 bases and J by 3 bases, with 16 bases left in between. Germline V gene lookup returns CDR1 KGHSH and CDR2 LQKENI. In nucleotides, the CDR3 is TGTGCCAGCTCACCAGCCCAGGGGCGGGTAGACACTGAAGCTTTCTTT. Its protein is CASSPAQGRVDTEAFF.

This chain links TRBV6-8 with TRBJ2-5; possibly TRBD1 for D (5 bases). V was cut by 7 bases and J by 0 bases, with 18 bases left in between. Germline V gives CDR1 MNHGY, CDR2 SAAAGT. The CDR3 has 16 residues. CDR3 amino acids: CASTNADNLYQETQYF. The CDR3 nucleotides read TGTGCCAGCACCAACGCGGACAATCTATACCAAGAGACCCAGTACTTC.

The rearrangement links TRBV7-8 to TRBJ2-7; 9 nucleotides agree with TRBD1. After removal of 5 bases from V and 5 bases from J, the junction contained 7 bases not matched to a gene. CDR1 and CDR2 from the germline V gene are SGHVS and FQNEAQ. The CDR3 is made up of 14 amino acids. For the CDR3, the DNA is TGTGCCAGCAGCCACCGGGACAGGGTGCACGAGCAGTACTTC. Amino acids: CASSHRDRVHEQYF.

This clone has a handful of counts. The chain combines TRBV5-1 with TRBJ1-3; D unresolved. Germline loops: CDR1 SGHRS, CDR2 YFSETQ. V lost 4 bases and J 4 bases, leaving 15 bases between the germline ends. This CDR3 is 15 amino acids long. CDR3 DNA sequence: TGCGCCAGCAGCCAAAGACCGACGGAGGGAAACACCATATATTTT. Residues: CASSQRPTEGNTIYF. Combining the CDR3 with reference TRBV5-1 and TRBJ1-3 gives the whole variable domain KAGVTQTPRYLIKTRGQQVTLSCSPISGHRSVSWYQQTPGQGLQFLFEYFSETQRNKGNFPGRFSGRQFSNSRSEMNVSTLELGDSALYLCASSQRPTEGNTIYFGEGSWLTVV.

This clone appeared once. CDR3 region: CASRTKTYNEQFF. CDR3 bases: TGTGCCAGCCGGACTAAAACCTACAATGAGCAGTTCTTC. This chain joins TRBV2 and TRBJ2-1; D possibly corresponds to TRBD2 (6 bases). Germline V gene data show CDR1 as SNHLY and CDR2 as FYNNEI. V shed 8 bases and J shed 2 bases, with 10 bases lying between them. This CDR3 comprises 13 residues.